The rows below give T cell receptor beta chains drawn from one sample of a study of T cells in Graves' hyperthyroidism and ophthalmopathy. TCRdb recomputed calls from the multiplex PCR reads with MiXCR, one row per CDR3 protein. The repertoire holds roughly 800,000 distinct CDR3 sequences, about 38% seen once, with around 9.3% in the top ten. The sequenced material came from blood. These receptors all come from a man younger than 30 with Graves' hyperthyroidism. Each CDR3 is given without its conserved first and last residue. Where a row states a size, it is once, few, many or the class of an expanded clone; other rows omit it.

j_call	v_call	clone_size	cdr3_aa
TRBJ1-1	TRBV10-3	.	AISDSRRGAF
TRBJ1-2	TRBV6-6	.	ASSNDRPHGYT
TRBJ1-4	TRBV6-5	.	ASRGTGGEKLF
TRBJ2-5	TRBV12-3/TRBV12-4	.	ASSLVPQY
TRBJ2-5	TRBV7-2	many	ASSLGGSLETQY
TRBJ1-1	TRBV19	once	ASSYSEEGPTEAF
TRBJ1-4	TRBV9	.	ASSPGTAINEKLF
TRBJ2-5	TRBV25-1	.	ASSEFQRPPQETQY
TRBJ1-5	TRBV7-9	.	ASSLTSSGRETQH
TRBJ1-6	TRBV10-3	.	AISDDERVNSPLH
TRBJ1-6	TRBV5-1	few	ASSLEAQPDSPLH
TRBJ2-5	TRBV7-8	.	ASSQDGNLQETQY
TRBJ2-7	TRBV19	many	ASSEEDEQY
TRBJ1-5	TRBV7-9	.	ASRLTGGQPQH
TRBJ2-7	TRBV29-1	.	SVEGGPAGLAEQY
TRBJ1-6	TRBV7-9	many	ASSPDSSPLH
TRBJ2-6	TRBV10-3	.	AISPGTGLASGANVLT
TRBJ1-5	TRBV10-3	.	AIRDRGRQPQH
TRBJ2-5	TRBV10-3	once	AISASLADRGRETQY
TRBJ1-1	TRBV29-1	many	SVPSWGTEAF
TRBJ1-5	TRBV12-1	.	ASSFGPLGFNPQH
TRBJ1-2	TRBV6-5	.	ASSYQSPNYGYT
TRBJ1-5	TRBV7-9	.	ASSQVYSVSNQPQH
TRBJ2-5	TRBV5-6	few	ASSFSVETQY
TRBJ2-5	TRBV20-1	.	GARRLLADFQETQY
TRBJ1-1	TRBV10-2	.	ASRLGGSNTEAF
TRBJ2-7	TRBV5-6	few	ASSLGFKASYEQY
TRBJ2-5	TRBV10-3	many	AIRGADQETQY
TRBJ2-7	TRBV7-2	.	ASSDQRELEQY
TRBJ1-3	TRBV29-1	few	SVVGGGPESGNTIY
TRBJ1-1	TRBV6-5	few	ASSYPTGESTEAF
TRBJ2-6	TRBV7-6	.	ASSYRLAGANVLT
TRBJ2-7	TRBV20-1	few	SASQGDEQY
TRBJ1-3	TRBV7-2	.	ASSQGGGGGGNTIY
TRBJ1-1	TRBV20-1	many	SAGPLRGRTF
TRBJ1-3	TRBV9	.	ASSVGAGMGNTIY
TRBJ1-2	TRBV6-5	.	ASSYSENYGYT
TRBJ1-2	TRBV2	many	ASPGSYGYT
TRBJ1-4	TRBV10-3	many	AISEKKGTLMRKLF
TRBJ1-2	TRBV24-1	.	ATSDRSYGYT
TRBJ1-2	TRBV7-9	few	ASSLNLGTAKTNYGYT
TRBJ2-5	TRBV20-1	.	SAKVQETQY
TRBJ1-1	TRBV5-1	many	ASSLEFSTEAF
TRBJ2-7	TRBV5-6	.	ASSLWPSLDEQY
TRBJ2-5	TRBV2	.	ASRFDTGSGETQY
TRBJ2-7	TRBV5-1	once	ASSPDRGGFEQY